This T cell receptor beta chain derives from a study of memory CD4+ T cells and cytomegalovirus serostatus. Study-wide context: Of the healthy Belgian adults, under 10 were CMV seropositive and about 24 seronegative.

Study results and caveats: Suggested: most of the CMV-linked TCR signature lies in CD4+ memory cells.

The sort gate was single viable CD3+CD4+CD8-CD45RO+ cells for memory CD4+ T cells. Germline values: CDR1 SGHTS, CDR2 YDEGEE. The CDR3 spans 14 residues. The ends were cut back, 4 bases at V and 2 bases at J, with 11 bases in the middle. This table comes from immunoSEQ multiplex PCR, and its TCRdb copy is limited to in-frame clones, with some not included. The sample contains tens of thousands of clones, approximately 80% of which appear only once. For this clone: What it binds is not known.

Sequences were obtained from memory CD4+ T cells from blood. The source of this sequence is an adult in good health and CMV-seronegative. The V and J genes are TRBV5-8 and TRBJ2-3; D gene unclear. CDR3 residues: CASSQTGYTDTQYF. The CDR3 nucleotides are TGTGCCAGCAGCCAAACCGGGTACACAGATACGCAGTATTTT.